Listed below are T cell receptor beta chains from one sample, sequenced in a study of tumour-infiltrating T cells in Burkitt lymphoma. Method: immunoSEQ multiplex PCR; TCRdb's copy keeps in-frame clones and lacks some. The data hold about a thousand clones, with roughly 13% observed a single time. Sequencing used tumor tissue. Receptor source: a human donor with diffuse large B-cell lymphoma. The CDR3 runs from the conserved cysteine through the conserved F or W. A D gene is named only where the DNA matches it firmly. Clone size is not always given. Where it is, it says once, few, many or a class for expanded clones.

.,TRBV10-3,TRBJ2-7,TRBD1,CAISGTGGEYEQYF
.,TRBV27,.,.,CASSLHQGYEQYF
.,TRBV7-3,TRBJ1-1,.,CASSSLGGTEAFF
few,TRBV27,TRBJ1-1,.,CASSLGTEAFF
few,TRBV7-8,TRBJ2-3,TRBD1,CASSSLDRGRTDTQYF
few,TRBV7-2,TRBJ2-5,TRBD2,CASSEIAGGAKTQYF
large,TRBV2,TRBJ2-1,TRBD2,CASSEGGGRRYNEQFF
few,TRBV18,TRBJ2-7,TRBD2,CASSPRGLAGGYEQYF
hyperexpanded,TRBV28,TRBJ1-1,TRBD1,CASSLFETGKDTEAFF
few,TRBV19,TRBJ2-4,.,CASSHDISRNIQYF
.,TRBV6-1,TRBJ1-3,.,CATGGPTSSGNTIYF
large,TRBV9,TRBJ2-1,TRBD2,CASSVGPKAGEVQFF
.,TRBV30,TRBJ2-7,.,CAWSVQASYEQYF
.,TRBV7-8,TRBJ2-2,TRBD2,CASSLVGGPGELFF
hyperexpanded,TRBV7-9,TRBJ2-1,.,CASSPGPEQFF
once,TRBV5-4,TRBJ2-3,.,CASSFTGVVGDTQYF
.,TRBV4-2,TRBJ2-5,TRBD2,CASSQGSASGTAETQYF
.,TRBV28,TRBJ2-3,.,CASSLISRLSTDTQYF
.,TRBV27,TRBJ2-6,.,CASSLGSGYLSGANVLTF
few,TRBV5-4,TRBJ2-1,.,CASTNRYEQFF
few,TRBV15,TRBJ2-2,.,CATSRVPGPNTGELFF
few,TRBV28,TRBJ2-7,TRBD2,CASSPRLAGAKEQYF
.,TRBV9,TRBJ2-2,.,CASSAWGTGELFF
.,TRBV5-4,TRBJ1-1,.,CASSLNTEAFF
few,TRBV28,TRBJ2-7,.,CASSFEGYEQYF